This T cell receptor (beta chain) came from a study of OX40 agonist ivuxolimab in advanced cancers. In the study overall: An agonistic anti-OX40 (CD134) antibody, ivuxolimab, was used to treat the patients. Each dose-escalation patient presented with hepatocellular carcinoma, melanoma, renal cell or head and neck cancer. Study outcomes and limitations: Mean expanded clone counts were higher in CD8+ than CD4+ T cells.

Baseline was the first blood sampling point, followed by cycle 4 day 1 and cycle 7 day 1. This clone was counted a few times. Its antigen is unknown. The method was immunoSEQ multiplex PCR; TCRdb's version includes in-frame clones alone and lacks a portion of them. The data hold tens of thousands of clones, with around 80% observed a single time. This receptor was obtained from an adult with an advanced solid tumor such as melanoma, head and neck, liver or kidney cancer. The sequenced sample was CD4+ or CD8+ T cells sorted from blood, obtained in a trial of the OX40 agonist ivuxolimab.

The CDR3 is CASSLSLEGWGYTF. As DNA, the CDR3 is TGTGCCAGCAGTTTATCGCTTGAGGGTTGGGGCTACACCTTC. V usage is TRBV6-5 and J usage is TRBJ1-2; D gene unclear. The CDR3 spans 14 residues. Germline lookup yields CDR1 MNHEY and CDR2 SVGAGI. V gave up 4 bases and J gave up 8 bases, with 17 bases separating them.